This TCR beta chain was recovered during a study of Ad26.COV2.S vaccination and SARS-CoV-2 variants. Turning to the study itself: The trial was COV1001 and the donor's arm was Ad26.COV2.S.

Described treatment: approximately 18 received Ad26.COV2.S at low or high dose, single or two shots; about five received placebo; per-sample allocation not given. Sampling happened 63 days after the first vaccine or placebo injection. Concerning this clone itself: Its antigen is unidentified.

Some clones are missing from TCRdb's copy, which holds only in-frame ones; the method was immunoSEQ multiplex PCR. The sample has roughly 300,000 clones; 65% to 90% are singletons. General study findings and limits: Spike-specific TCR breadth was greater in vaccine than placebo recipients.

V was cut by 0 bases and J by 2 bases, with 8 bases left in between. This CDR3 region has 15 residues. Germline CDR1 LGHNA, CDR2 YSLEER. This TCR derives from a person between 18 and 60 years old who received the Ad26.COV2.S COVID-19 vaccine or a placebo. The starting material was peripheral blood, obtained in a trial of Ad26.COV2.S vaccine versus placebo. The chain carries TRBV4-3 and TRBJ1-3; D is unresolved. CDR3 DNA sequence: TGCGCCAGCAGCCAAGAATCGGGGACTGGAAACACCATATATTTT. Protein product: CASSQESGTGNTIYF.